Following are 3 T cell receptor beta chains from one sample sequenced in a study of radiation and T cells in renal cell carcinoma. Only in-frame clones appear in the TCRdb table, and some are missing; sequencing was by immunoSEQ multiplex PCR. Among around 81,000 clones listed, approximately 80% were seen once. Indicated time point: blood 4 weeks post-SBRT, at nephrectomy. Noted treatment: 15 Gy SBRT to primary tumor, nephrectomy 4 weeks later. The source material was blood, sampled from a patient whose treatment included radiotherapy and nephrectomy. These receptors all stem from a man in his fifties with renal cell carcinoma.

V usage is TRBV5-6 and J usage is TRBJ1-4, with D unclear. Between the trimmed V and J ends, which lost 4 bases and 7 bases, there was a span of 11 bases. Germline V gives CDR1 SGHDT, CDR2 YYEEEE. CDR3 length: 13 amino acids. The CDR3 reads CASSPIGGEKLFF. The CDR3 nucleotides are TGTGCCAGCAGCCCCATAGGTGGTGAAAAACTGTTTTTT.

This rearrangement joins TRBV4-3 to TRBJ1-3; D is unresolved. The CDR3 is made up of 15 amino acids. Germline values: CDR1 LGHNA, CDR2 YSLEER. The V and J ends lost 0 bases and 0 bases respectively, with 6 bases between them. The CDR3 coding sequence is TGCGCCAGCAGCCAAGATGATGCCTCTGGAAACACCATATATTTT. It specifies CASSQDDASGNTIYF.

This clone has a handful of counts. CDR3 loop: CASIPPQGQGSYEQYF. The DNA of the CDR3 is TGTGCCAGCATCCCCCCGCAGGGACAGGGATCATACGAGCAGTACTTC. V gene TRBV28 combines with J gene TRBJ2-7, with 9 positions matching TRBD1. In germline, CDR1 is MDHEN, CDR2 SYDVKM. The CDR3 covers 16 residues. Trimming removed 7 bases from V and 4 bases from J; junction bases left unmatched: 14.